This passage covers 20 T cell receptor beta chains from one sample sequenced in a study of identical twins. TCRdb passed the 5' RACE reads through MiXCR, listing each CDR3 protein once. This sample has 450,000 to 500,000 distinct CDR3 sequences, with around an eighth found just once. Another study also made use of these data, one on yellow fever vaccine responses in identical twins.

Sequencing was carried out using CD4+ T cells sorted from blood. The receptors originated from a woman aged 18-29 years in good health.

The chain has TRBV6-4 and TRBJ2-7; D not certain. CDR1 and CDR2 from the germline V gene are MRHNA and SNTAGT. V was clipped by 3 bases and J by 6 bases, with 9 bases between them. The CDR3 totals 12 residues. In DNA, the CDR3 is TGTGCCAGCAGTGAACCGTACTCCGAGCAGTACTTC. The encoded protein is CASSEPYSEQYF.

The rearrangement links TRBV20-1 to TRBJ2-1; D may be TRBD1 (5 bases). Germline CDR1 and CDR2: DFQATT and SNEGSKA (reference sequence). Trimming took off 1 base at V and 5 bases at J, with 12 bases between the two ends. This CDR3 comprises 14 residues. The CDR3 is CSARVGAQNNEQFF. The CDR3 DNA reads TGCAGTGCTAGAGTAGGGGCCCAAAACAATGAGCAGTTCTTC.

This sequence joins TRBV6-5 and TRBJ2-7; 9 positions agree with TRBD2. Per germline, CDR1 MNHEY and CDR2 SVGAGI. The length of the CDR3 is 19 residues. The V and J ends lost 2 bases and 6 bases, in that order; junction bases with no gene match: 20. In DNA form, the CDR3 reads TGTGCCAGCAGTTACAACCGCCCAGCGGGGGGCCTCTATTTAGGCGAGCAGTACTTC. It is translated as CASSYNRPAGGLYLGEQYF.

CDR3 nucleotide sequence: TGCGCCAGCAGCTTGGACGAGGGTAACTATGGCTACACCTTC. Translating it yields CASSLDEGNYGYTF. The rearrangement uses TRBV5-1 and TRBJ1-2; no reliable D call. Deletions cut 0 bases from V and 1 base from J, with 7 bases between. CDR1 is SGHRS, CDR2 YFSETQ, per germline. This CDR3 comprises 14 residues. Based on the CDR3 plus reference TRBV5-1 and TRBJ1-2, the full variable domain is KAGVTQTPRYLIKTRGQQVTLSCSPISGHRSVSWYQQTPGQGLQFLFEYFSETQRNKGNFPGRFSGRQFSNSRSEMNVSTLELGDSALYLCASSLDEGNYGYTFGSGTRLTVV.

This clonotype was recorded a few times. This chain uses TRBV15 with TRBJ2-1; D unclear. V was shortened by 1 base and J by 7 bases, with 5 bases between the two germline ends. Germline V CDR1 and CDR2: LNHNV, YYDKDF (reference sequence). CDR3 length equals 12 residues. The CDR3 spells CATSRGFNEQFF. The DNA of the CDR3 is TGTGCCACCAGCAGAGGCTTTAATGAGCAGTTCTTC.

CDR3 bases: TGCGCCAGCAGCTTGGACCACGGGAGAGGGGAGACCCAGTACTTC. Amino acids: CASSLDHGRGETQYF. This chain links TRBV5-1 with TRBJ2-5; TRBD2 might be the D (6 bases). Germline CDR1 is SGHRS and CDR2 is YFSETQ. The CDR3 totals 15 residues. With 0 bases removed from V and 5 bases from J, the gap between germline ends came to 14 bases.

For the CDR3, the DNA is TGCGCCAGCAGCCCGAGAATAAACACCGGGGAGCTGTTTTTT. It codes for CASSPRINTGELFF. The chain combines TRBV4-3 with TRBJ2-2; D not certain. CDR3 length equals 14 residues. V shed 4 bases and J shed 2 bases, with 8 bases lying between them. The germline CDR1 and CDR2 sequences are LGHNA and YSLEER.

This chain joins TRBV28 and TRBJ2-1; 7 nucleotides agree with TRBD2. The V and J ends lost 7 bases and 6 bases, in that order; junction bases with no gene match: 12. This CDR3 spans 15 amino acids. Germline CDR1 and CDR2: MDHEN and SYDVKM. The CDR3 DNA reads TGTGCCAGCAAGCTCGGCGGGAGAACGGCCAATGAGCAGTTCTTC. Translating gives CASKLGGRTANEQFF.

This clonotype was seen a few times. The chain employs TRBV12-3 or TRBV12-4 and TRBJ2-3; TRBD2 matches at 10 bases. CDR3 length: 15 amino acids. V shed 4 bases and J 2 bases; nucleotides not matched to a gene: 3. The CDR3 DNA reads TGTGCCAGCAGTTCTAGCGGGGGATTCACAGATACGCAGTATTTT. Protein: CASSSSGGFTDTQYF.

The chain couples TRBV7-3 to TRBJ2-1; TRBD2 matches at 8 bases. Germline lookup yields CDR1 SGHTA and CDR2 FQGTGA. Trimming took 1 base from V and 4 from J; bases not matched to a gene: 3. This CDR3 is built from 15 residues. CDR3 DNA: TGTGCCAGCAGCTTAAATGGCGGGGGGTACAATGAGCAGTTCTTC. This encodes CASSLNGGGYNEQFF.

The chain employs TRBV5-4 and TRBJ2-1; 10 bases match TRBD1. The CDR3 runs to 16 residues. Trimming removed 4 bases from V and 8 bases from J; junction bases left unmatched: 12. Germline lookup yields CDR1 SGHNT and CDR2 YYREEE (reference sequence). This CDR3 reads CASSPGPTGGFDEQFF. The CDR3 coding sequence is TGTGCCAGCAGCCCTGGTCCGACAGGGGGCTTCGATGAGCAGTTCTTC.

This clonotype was observed many times. One end of the junction fails to match germline, which may point to a read error. The chain carries TRBV7-7 and TRBJ2-2; no reliable D call. The germline V gene has CDR1 SSHAT and CDR2 FNYEAQ (reference sequence). The CDR3 consists of 13 residues. The DNA of the CDR3 is TGTGCTAGCAGCTTAGACCGCACCGGGGAGCTGTTTTTT. It yields the protein CASSLDRTGELFF. The full variable domain, with the rest looked up from reference TRBV7-7 and TRBJ2-2, is GAGVSQSPRYKVTKRGQDVTLRCDPISSHATLYWYQQALGQGPEFLTYFNYEAQPDKSGLPSDRFSAERPEGSISTLTIQRTEQRDSAMYRCASSLDRTGELFFGEGSRLTVL.

Written as DNA, the CDR3 is TGTGCCCGAACGAGCAGCGGAGAAGCCAAAAACATTCAGTACTTC. Translated, it gives CARTSSGEAKNIQYF. This chain uses TRBV12-5 with TRBJ2-4, with D perhaps matching TRBD2 (5 bases). CDR1 and CDR2 from the germline V gene are LGHNT and FRNRAP. This CDR3 spans 15 amino acids.

The V call is TRBV6-2 or TRBV6-3, the J call TRBJ2-7, with TRBD1 matching 7 bases. Germline lookup yields CDR1 MNHEY and CDR2 SVGEGT. The J segment lost 3 bases and the V segment lost 5 bases, leaving 10 bases of the junction unmatched. This CDR3 has 15 residues. Here the CDR3 reads CASSDRTGAYYEQYF. CDR3 coding DNA: TGTGCCAGCAGTGACCGGACAGGAGCCTACTACGAGCAGTACTTC.

This clonotype was recorded at least ten times. The rearrangement joins TRBV29-1 to TRBJ2-7; D might be TRBD1 (6 bases). CDR1 and CDR2 (germline): SQVTM, ANQGSEA. This CDR3 is 12 amino acids long. Between the trimmed V and J ends, which lost 8 bases and 2 bases, there was a span of 13 bases. In DNA, the CDR3 is TGCAGCCATTTGGACAGACCCTACGAGCAGTACTTC. Translated: CSHLDRPYEQYF.

The rearrangement links TRBV29-1 to TRBJ2-3, with a possible D match to TRBD2 (5 bases). Germline values: CDR1 SQVTM, CDR2 ANQGSEA. This CDR3 is 14 amino acids long. With 2 bases removed from V and 2 bases from J, the gap between germline ends came to 11 bases. CDR3 loop: CSVESGRATDTQYF. The CDR3 nucleotides are TGCAGCGTTGAAAGCGGAAGGGCCACAGATACGCAGTATTTT.

This clonotype was picked up a small number of times. The chain recombines TRBV27 with TRBJ2-7; TRBD2 matches at 13 bases. Trimming took 3 bases from V and 3 from J; bases not matched to a gene: 5. The CDR3 sequence is 16 residues long. Germline CDR1 reads MNHEY; CDR2 reads SMNVEV (reference sequence). CDR3 DNA sequence: TGTGCCAGCAGTTTCCTGACTAGCGGGAGGTACTACGAGCAGTACTTC. Translated: CASSFLTSGRYYEQYF.

The chain links TRBV6-1 to TRBJ2-1, with D possibly being TRBD1 (5 bases). This CDR3 is 14 amino acids long. The V end lost 2 bases, the J end lost 6 bases, and 11 bases lay between the germline ends. Germline V gene sequence: CDR1 MNHNS, CDR2 SASEGT. The CDR3 loop is CASSELAGLNEQFF. CDR3 in DNA: TGTGCCAGCAGTGAACTCGCAGGGCTCAATGAGCAGTTCTTC.

The table lists this clonotype with a few counts. This chain links TRBV11-3 with TRBJ2-7, with 8 positions matching TRBD2. Germline loops: CDR1 SGHNT, CDR2 YENEEA. V was clipped by 5 bases and J by 6 bases; unmatched bases: 12. This CDR3 spans 15 amino acids. CDR3 sequence (DNA): TGTGCCAGCAGCCTAGGGGGGACTAGTCCCATCGAGCAGTACTTC. Amino acids: CASSLGGTSPIEQYF.

This clonotype was detected only a few times. This chain uses TRBV29-1 with TRBJ1-2, with D maybe TRBD1 (6 bases). V was clipped by 1 base and J by 7 bases, with 10 bases between them. The CDR3 runs to 12 residues. CDR1 and CDR2 from the germline V gene are SQVTM and ANQGSEA. The CDR3 protein is CSVEVQGLGYTF. In nucleotides, the CDR3 is TGCAGCGTTGAAGTTCAGGGGCTTGGCTACACCTTC.